These 2 T cell receptor beta chains were all obtained from the same sample, sequenced in a study of T cells expressing NK-cell markers. TCRdb re-analyzed the 5' RACE reads; it lists each CDR3 protein once, without DNA. The sample table sets out a few hundred thousand distinct CDR3 sequences. Sequenced input: blood T cells: a sorted CD56 or NKG2C T cell subset, CD4+ or CD8+ T cells, or bulk PBMC T cells (not recorded which). All receptors come from a man aged 18 to 35 in good health.

This rearrangement joins TRBV7-3 to TRBJ2-4; TCRdb gives TRBD1 as the D gene, but with no DNA this cannot be confirmed. This CDR3 is built from 17 residues. CDR1 is SGHTA and CDR2 is FQGTGA in the germline V gene. The chain's CDR3 is CAISIGGLPGAKNIQYF. The whole variable domain, remainder taken from reference TRBV7-3 and TRBJ2-4, is GAGVSQTPSNKVTEKGKYVELRCDPISGHTALYWYRQSLGQGPEFLIYFQGTGAADDSGLPNDRFFAVRPEGSVSTLKIQRTERGDSAVYLCAISIGGLPGAKNIQYFGAGTRLSVL.

V and J are TRBV25-1 and TRBJ2-1; TCRdb calls TRBD2, which cannot be checked without DNA. The length of the CDR3 is 17 residues. CDR1 MGHDK and CDR2 SYGVNS come from the germline V gene. The CDR3 protein is CASSGFLRGGRVYEQFF.